In its sample, the clone carrying this T cell receptor beta chain was seen many times. Its matching antigen is unknown. Germline CDR1 is DFQATT and CDR2 is SNEGSKA (reference sequence). The ends lost 3 bases at V and 3 bases at J; junction bases unmatched: 5. The CDR3 runs 14 residues. This specimen comes from a study of blood T cells in healthy people across ages. A second 7 to 11 cycle PCR used barcoded and J-beta primers. TCRdb analysed the 5' RACE reads with MiXCR anew, one entry per CDR3 protein. The sample yields around 1,500,000 distinct CDR3 sequences, roughly 27% seen once. Study-level findings and limits: Per million T cells, TCR beta diversity dropped about linearly as age rose.

The chain is built from TRBV20-1 and TRBJ2-7; 10 bases map to TRBD2. Material for sequencing was blood. The receptor comes from a woman aged 25 to 45 in good health. The CDR3 protein is CSASGASGGYEQYF. The CDR3 DNA reads TGCAGTGCTAGCGGGGCTAGCGGGGGCTACGAGCAGTACTTC.